These 8 T cell receptor beta chains originate from one sample sequenced in a study of post-analysis software for immune sequencing data. Whole-study findings and limits: Relative to controls, patients had about five TRBV segments at higher frequency, with TRBV5-6, TRBV5-1 and TRBV20-1 among these.

Presence of unique molecular identifiers characterized the TCR beta cDNA libraries. MiXCR was run by TCRdb on the PCR reads, yielding one entry per CDR3 protein. Here the sample spans about 430,000 distinct CDR3 sequences, 39% being singletons. Their specific antigens are unknown. Sequencing was done on a sample of blood. These receptors all come from a girl aged 2 to 9 with multiple sclerosis.

The CDR3, as DNA: TGTGCCACCAGCAGAGATATGGCATCCTACGAGCAGTACTTC. The encoded protein is CATSRDMASYEQYF. The rearrangement joins TRBV15 to TRBJ2-7; no definite D call. The length of the CDR3 is 14 residues. Per germline, CDR1 LNHNV and CDR2 YYDKDF (reference sequence). V was clipped by 0 bases and J by 1 base, with 7 bases between them.

For this clonotype: A junction boundary mismatches the germline segment, possibly from a read error. The chain has TRBV4-2 and TRBJ1-2; D not certain. Germline CDR1 reads LGHNA; CDR2 reads YNFKEQ. The CDR3 spans 16 residues. For the CDR3, the DNA is TGTGCCACCAGCCAGCTTGGTGGTCCAAGTTCTTTTGGCTACACCTTC. It specifies CATSQLGGPSSFGYTF.

This clonotype was counted between two and nine times. The chain uses TRBV10-3 and TRBJ2-1; D not certain. The V and J ends lost 0 bases and 7 bases respectively, with 10 bases between them. Germline CDR1 ENHRY, CDR2 SYGVKD. The CDR3 extends over 14 amino acids. CDR3 coding DNA: TGTGCCATCAGTGAGTCGGGCAGCAGAAATGAGCAGTTCTTC. It codes for CAISESGSRNEQFF.

This clonotype was counted at least ten times. The chain uses TRBV28 and TRBJ2-2; D unclear. The V gene lost 4 bases and the J gene lost 1 base, with 4 bases spanning the gap. CDR3 length: 13 amino acids. Germline-derived CDR1 and CDR2 are MDHEN and SYDVKM. CDR3 amino acids: CASSSVNTGELFF. Here the CDR3 DNA reads TGTGCCAGCAGTTCCGTGAACACCGGGGAGCTGTTTTTT.

This clonotype was seen a handful of times. This chain connects TRBV7-3 to TRBJ2-1; maybe TRBD2 (6 bases). CDR3 size: 15 residues. Germline assignment: CDR1 SGHTA and CDR2 FQGTGA. The V gene lost 2 bases and the J gene lost 4 bases, with 12 bases spanning the gap. CDR3: CASSLVLAEYNEQFF. The DNA of the CDR3 is TGTGCCAGCAGCTTAGTCTTAGCGGAATACAATGAGCAGTTCTTC.

This clonotype was seen only a few times. The chain recombines TRBV12-3 or TRBV12-4 with TRBJ2-1; 9 bases map to TRBD2. V was pared by 1 base and J by 8 bases, with 6 bases of the junction left unmatched. This CDR3 is built from 15 residues. CDR3: CASSLGLAGIHEQFF. As DNA, the CDR3 is TGTGCCAGCAGTTTAGGTCTAGCGGGAATCCATGAGCAGTTCTTC.

This clonotype came up a few times. The chain recombines TRBV7-4 with TRBJ2-4; unclear D gene. CDR1 and CDR2 from the germline V gene are SGHVT and SQSDAQ. The CDR3 totals 12 residues. V lost 8 bases and J 4 bases, leaving 9 bases between the germline ends. This CDR3 reads CASEAAKNIQYF. CDR3 nucleotide sequence: TGTGCCAGCGAGGCGGCAAAAAACATTCAGTACTTC.

Points on this clonotype: One end of the junction is discordant with germline, which a read error may explain. The J gene is TRBJ2-3, the V gene TRBV12-3 or TRBV12-4, with 9 bases fitting TRBD2. The length of the CDR3 is 17 residues. The CDR3 loop reads CACSLPMTSGRTDTQYF. The CDR3 region has the DNA TGTGCCTGCAGTTTACCCATGACTAGCGGCCGCACAGATACGCAGTATTTT.